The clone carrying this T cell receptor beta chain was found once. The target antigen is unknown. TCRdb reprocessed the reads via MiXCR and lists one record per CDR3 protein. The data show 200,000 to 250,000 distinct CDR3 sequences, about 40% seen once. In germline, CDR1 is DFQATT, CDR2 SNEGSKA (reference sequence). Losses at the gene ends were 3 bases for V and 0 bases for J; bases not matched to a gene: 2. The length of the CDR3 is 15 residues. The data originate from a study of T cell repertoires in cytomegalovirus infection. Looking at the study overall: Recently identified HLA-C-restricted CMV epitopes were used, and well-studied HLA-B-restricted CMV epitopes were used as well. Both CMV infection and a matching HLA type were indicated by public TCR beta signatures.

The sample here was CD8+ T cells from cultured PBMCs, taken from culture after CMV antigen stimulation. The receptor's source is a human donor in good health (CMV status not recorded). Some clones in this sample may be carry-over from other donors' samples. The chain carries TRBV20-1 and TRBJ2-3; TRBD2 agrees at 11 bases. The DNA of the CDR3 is TGCAGTGCTAGGGGGACTAGCGGAAGCACAGATACGCAGTATTTT. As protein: CSARGTSGSTDTQYF.